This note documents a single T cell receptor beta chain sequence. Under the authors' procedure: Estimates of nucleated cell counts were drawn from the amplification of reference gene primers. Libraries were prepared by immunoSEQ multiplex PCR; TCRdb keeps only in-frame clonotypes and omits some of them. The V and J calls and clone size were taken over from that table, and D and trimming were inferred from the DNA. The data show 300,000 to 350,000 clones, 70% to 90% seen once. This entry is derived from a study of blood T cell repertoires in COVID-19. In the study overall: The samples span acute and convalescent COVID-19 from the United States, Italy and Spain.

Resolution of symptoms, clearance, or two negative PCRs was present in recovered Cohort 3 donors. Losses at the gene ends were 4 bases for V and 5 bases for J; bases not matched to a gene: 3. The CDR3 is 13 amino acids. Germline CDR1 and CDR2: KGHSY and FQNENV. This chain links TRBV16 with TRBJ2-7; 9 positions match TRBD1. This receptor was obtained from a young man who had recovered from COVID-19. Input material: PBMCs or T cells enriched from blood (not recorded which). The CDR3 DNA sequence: TGTGCCAGCAGCCTTGACAGGGGGAACGAGCAGTACTTC. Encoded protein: CASSLDRGNEQYF.